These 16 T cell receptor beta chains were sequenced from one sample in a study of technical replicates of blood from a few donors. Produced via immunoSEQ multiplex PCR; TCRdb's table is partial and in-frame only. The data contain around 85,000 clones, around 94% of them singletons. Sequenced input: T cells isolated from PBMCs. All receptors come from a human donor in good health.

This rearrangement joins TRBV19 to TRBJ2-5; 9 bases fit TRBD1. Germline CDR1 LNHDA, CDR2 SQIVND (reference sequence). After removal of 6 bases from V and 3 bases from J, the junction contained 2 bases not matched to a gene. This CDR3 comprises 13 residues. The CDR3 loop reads CASSRTGEETQYF. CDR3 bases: TGTGCCAGTAGCCGGACAGGGGAAGAGACCCAGTACTTC.

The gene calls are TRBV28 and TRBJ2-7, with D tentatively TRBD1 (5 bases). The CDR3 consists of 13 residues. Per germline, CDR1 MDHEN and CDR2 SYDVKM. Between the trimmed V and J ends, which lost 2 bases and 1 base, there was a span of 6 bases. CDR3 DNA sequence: TGTGCCAGCAGTTTAGGGGCTTCCTACGAGCAGTACTTC. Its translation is CASSLGASYEQYF.

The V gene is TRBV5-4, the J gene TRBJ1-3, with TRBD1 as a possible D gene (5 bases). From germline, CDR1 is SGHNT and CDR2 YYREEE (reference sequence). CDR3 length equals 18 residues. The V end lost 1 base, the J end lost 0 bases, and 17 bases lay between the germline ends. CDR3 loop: CASSLLGQKVISGNTIYF. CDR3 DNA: TGTGCCAGCAGCTTGTTAGGACAAAAGGTGATCTCTGGAAACACCATATATTTT.

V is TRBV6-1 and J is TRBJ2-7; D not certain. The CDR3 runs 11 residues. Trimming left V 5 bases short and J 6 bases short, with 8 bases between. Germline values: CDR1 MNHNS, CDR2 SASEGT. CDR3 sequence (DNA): TGTGCCAGCAGTCGGTTTGGCGAGCAGTACTTC. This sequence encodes CASSRFGEQYF.

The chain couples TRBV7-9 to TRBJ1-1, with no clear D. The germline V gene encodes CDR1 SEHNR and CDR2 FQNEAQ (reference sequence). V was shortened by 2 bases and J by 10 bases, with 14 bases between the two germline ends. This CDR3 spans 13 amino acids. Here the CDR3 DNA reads TGTGCCAGCAGCTTAACTGGGTCGGAGGTAGCTTTCTTT. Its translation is CASSLTGSEVAFF.

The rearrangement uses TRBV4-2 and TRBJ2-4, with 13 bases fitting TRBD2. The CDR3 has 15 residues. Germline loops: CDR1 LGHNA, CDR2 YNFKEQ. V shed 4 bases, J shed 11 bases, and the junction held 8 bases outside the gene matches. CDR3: CASSPRLAGGLVQYF. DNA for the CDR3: TGTGCCAGCAGCCCGCGACTAGCGGGGGGTCTAGTTCAGTACTTC.

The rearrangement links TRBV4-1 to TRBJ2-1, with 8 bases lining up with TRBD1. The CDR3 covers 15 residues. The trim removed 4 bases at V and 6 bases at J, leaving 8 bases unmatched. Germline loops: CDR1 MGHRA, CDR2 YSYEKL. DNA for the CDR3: TGCGCCAGCAGCCCTAAAGGACAGGGTGGCAATGAGCAGTTCTTC. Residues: CASSPKGQGGNEQFF.

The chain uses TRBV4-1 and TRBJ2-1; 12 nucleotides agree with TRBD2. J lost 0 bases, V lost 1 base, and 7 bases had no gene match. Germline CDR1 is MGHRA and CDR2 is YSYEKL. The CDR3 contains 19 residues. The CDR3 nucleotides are TGCGCCAGCAGCCAAGTGGTGCTAGCGGGAGGGAGCTCCTACAATGAGCAGTTCTTC. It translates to CASSQVVLAGGSSYNEQFF.

Written as DNA, the CDR3 is TGTGCCAGCAGCTTTGAGGACAGGGTTAATTCACCCCTCCACTTT. This translates into CASSFEDRVNSPLHF. The chain employs TRBV9 and TRBJ1-6; 8 bases map to TRBD1. This CDR3 is 15 amino acids long. V lost 4 bases and J lost 6; bases outside the gene matches: 6. Germline V lookup: CDR1 SGDLS, CDR2 YYNGEE.

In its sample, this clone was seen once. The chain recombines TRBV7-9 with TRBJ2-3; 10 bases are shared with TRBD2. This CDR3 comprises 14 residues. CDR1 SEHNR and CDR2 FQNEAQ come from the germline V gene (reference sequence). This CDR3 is CATGEAGGTDTQYF. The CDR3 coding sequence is TGTGCGACCGGAGAAGCGGGAGGGACAGATACGCAGTATTTT.

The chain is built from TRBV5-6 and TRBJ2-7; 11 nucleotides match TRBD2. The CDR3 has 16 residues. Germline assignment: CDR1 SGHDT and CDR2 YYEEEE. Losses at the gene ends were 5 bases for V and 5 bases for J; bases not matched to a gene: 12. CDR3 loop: CASSPNSGRGPNEQYF. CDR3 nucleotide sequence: TGTGCCAGCAGTCCAAATAGCGGGAGGGGCCCCAACGAGCAGTACTTC.

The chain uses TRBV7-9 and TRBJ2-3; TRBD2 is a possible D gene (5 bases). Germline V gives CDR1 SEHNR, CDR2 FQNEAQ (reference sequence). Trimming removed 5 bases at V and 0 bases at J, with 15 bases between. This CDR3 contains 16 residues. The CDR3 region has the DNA TGTGCCAGCAGCCGACCGAATGAGGGAAGCACAGATACGCAGTATTTT. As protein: CASSRPNEGSTDTQYF.

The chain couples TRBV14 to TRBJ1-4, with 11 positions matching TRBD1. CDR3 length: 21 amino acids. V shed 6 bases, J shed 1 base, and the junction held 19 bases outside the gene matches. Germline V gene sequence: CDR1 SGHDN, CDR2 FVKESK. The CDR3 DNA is TGTGCCAGCAGTCGTTTGAGCGTGGGACAGGGGGAGTTTGGAACTAATGAAAAACTGTTTTTT. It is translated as CASSRLSVGQGEFGTNEKLFF.

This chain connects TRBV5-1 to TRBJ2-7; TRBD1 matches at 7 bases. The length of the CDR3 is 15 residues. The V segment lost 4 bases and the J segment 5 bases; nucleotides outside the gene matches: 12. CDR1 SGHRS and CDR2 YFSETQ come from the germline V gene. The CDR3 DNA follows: TGCGCCAGCAGCGACCCTCAACAGGGGCCCGACGAGCAGTACTTC. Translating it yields CASSDPQQGPDEQYF.

The CDR3 sequence is CASSFTGGGGYTF. DNA of the CDR3: TGTGCCAGCAGCTTCACAGGGGGCGGGGGCTACACCTTC. This sequence joins TRBV13 and TRBJ1-2, with 9 nucleotides matching TRBD1. From germline, CDR1 is PRHDT and CDR2 FYEKMQ (reference sequence). This CDR3 has 13 amino acids. V lost 3 bases, J lost 8 bases, and 4 bases stayed unmatched.

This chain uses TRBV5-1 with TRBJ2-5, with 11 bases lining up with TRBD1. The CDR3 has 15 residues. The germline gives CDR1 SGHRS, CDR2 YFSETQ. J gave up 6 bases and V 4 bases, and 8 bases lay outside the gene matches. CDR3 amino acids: CASSLPGQGEKTQYF. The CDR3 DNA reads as TGCGCCAGCAGCCTGCCGGGACAGGGGGAGAAGACCCAGTACTTC.